Shown below are 23 T cell receptor beta chains from a single sample sequenced in a study of blood T cell repertoires in COVID-19. Generated by immunoSEQ multiplex PCR, the TCRdb table keeps only in-frame clones and is missing some. The sample has roughly 200,000 clones, more than 65% seen once. The source material was peripheral blood. These receptors all stem from a man aged 45-65 years with active or convalescent COVID-19.

J is TRBJ2-1 and V is TRBV7-2, with 11 nucleotides matching TRBD2. The germline V gene has CDR1 SGHTA and CDR2 FQGNSA. V lost 6 bases to trimming and J lost 7 bases; unmatched junction nucleotides: 8. The CDR3 consists of 15 residues. The CDR3 region is CASSFTSGGKNEQFF. Here the CDR3 DNA reads TGTGCCAGCAGTTTTACTAGCGGGGGAAAAAATGAGCAGTTCTTC.

This clone was observed once. V is TRBV5-6 and J is TRBJ2-1; the match to TRBD2 covers 8 bases. V dropped 4 bases and J dropped 2; count of bases not matched to a gene: 8. CDR1 SGHDT and CDR2 YYEEEE come from the germline V gene. The CDR3 is 16 amino acids. CDR3 nucleotides: TGTGCCAGCAGCCCCGGTACAGCGGGGGCCTACAATGAGCAGTTCTTC. This sequence encodes CASSPGTAGAYNEQFF.

The chain is built from TRBV15 and TRBJ1-6, with D perhaps TRBD1 (6 bases). V was trimmed by 2 bases and J by 0 bases, leaving 11 bases between them. The CDR3 is 17 amino acids. The germline V gene has CDR1 LNHNV and CDR2 YYDKDF (reference sequence). This CDR3 reads CATSRQTGSSYNSPLHF. The CDR3 DNA sequence: TGTGCCACCAGCAGACAGACAGGAAGCTCCTATAATTCACCCCTCCACTTT.

The rearrangement joins TRBV11-1 to TRBJ2-7, with a weak D call TRBD1 (5 bases). CDR1 and CDR2 (germline): SGHAT, FQDESV (reference sequence). V was pared by 0 bases and J by 7 bases, with 10 bases between. There are 13 residues in the CDR3. In DNA form, the CDR3 reads TGTGCCAGCAGCTTAGCAGGGGCGAGGGAGCAGTACTTC. The encoded protein is CASSLAGAREQYF.

The CDR3 region is CASGGNLRAGELFF. As DNA, the CDR3 is TGTGCCAGCGGGGGGAATCTCAGGGCCGGGGAGCTGTTTTTT. The chain uses TRBV5-8 and TRBJ2-2; weak D call: TRBD2 (6 bases). Trimming took off 7 bases at V and 6 bases at J, with 16 bases between the two ends. Looked up from germline, CDR1 is SGHTS and CDR2 is YDEGEE. This CDR3 comprises 14 residues.

The chain is built from TRBV6-1 and TRBJ2-3; tentatively, D is TRBD1 (5 bases). The germline V and J ends were trimmed by 1 base and 3 bases, with 14 bases remaining between them. The germline V gene encodes CDR1 MNHNS and CDR2 SASEGT. CDR3 length: 16 amino acids. CDR3 region: CASSEGAGHTTDTQYF. CDR3 bases: TGTGCCAGCAGTGAAGGTGCAGGGCACACGACAGATACGCAGTATTTT.

J is TRBJ2-7 and V is TRBV7-3; weak D call: TRBD2 (6 bases). Trimming took off 5 bases at V and 0 bases at J, with 14 bases between the two ends. Germline V gives CDR1 SGHTA, CDR2 FQGTGA. This CDR3 comprises 15 residues. The CDR3 nucleotides read TGTGCCAGCAGCCCCAACTCCGGGAGCTCCTACGAGCAGTACTTC. This sequence encodes CASSPNSGSSYEQYF.

The chain combines TRBV10-3 with TRBJ2-5, with 8 bases identical to TRBD1. This CDR3 is 16 amino acids long. The V gene end was trimmed by 2 bases and the J gene end by 1 base; junction bases not matched to a gene: 6. The germline V gene has CDR1 ENHRY and CDR2 SYGVKD. The CDR3 DNA reads TGTGCCATCAGTGAGGATGGGACAGGCCCCCAAGAGACCCAGTACTTC. Its translation: CAISEDGTGPQETQYF.

The chain couples TRBV3-1 (or the pseudogene TRBV3-2) to TRBJ2-7, with 12 bases that match TRBD2. CDR1 is LGHDT, CDR2 YNNKEL, per germline (reference sequence). The CDR3 sequence is 16 residues long. After removal of 6 bases from V and 4 bases from J, the junction contained 10 bases not matched to a gene. This CDR3 is CASRKETSGGIYEQYF. CDR3 DNA: TGTGCCAGCAGAAAAGAGACTAGCGGGGGTATTTACGAGCAGTACTTC.

This clone was seen only a few times. Other DNA sequences in the sample encode the same CDR3. This chain's CDR3 is CASSQDGATNEKLFF. DNA of the CDR3: TGTGCCAGCTCACAAGACGGAGCAACTAATGAAAAACTGTTTTTT. The chain links TRBV18 to TRBJ1-4; no clear D. The ends were cut back, 4 bases at V and 0 bases at J, with 9 bases in the middle. Germline CDR1 KGHSH, CDR2 LQKENI. This CDR3 comprises 15 residues.

This clone was counted between two and nine times. This chain links TRBV7-2 with TRBJ2-2, with D possibly matching TRBD2 (5 bases). CDR3 length: 14 amino acids. CDR1 and CDR2 from the germline V gene are SGHTA and FQGNSA. The ends were cut back, 5 bases at V and 3 bases at J, with 10 bases in the middle. CDR3 nucleotides: TGTGCCAGCAGCCTGCTAGCCCACACCGGGGAGCTGTTTTTT. It yields the protein CASSLLAHTGELFF.

The gene calls are TRBV9 and TRBJ2-3; TRBD1 matches 7 bases. Trimming at V came to 4 bases and at J to 2 bases, leaving 7 bases not matched to a gene. CDR1 is SGDLS and CDR2 is YYNGEE in the germline V gene. CDR3 length: 15 amino acids. The CDR3 protein is CASSIRTGSTDTQYF. The CDR3 nucleotides read TGTGCCAGCAGCATCCGGACAGGTTCCACAGATACGCAGTATTTT.

This chain uses TRBV7-9 with TRBJ2-2; weak D call: TRBD2 (6 bases). Germline V gives CDR1 SEHNR, CDR2 FQNEAQ (reference sequence). This CDR3 has 16 amino acids. Trimming pared 3 bases from V and 4 bases from J, leaving 15 bases between. CDR3 amino acids: CASSFPPAGSTGELFF. The CDR3 DNA reads as TGTGCCAGCAGCTTTCCCCCCGCGGGGAGCACCGGGGAGCTGTTTTTT.

This chain connects TRBV7-2 to TRBJ2-1, with D perhaps matching TRBD1 (6 bases). There are 15 residues in the CDR3. Between the trimmed V and J ends, which lost 7 bases and 0 bases, there was a span of 13 bases. In germline, CDR1 is SGHTA, CDR2 FQGNSA. The CDR3 here is CASKGGFSSYNEQFF. The CDR3 coding sequence is TGTGCCAGCAAAGGGGGTTTCAGCTCCTACAATGAGCAGTTCTTC.

The rearrangement joins TRBV2 to TRBJ2-5; D is unresolved. Trimming removed 2 bases from V and 1 base from J, with 5 bases in between. CDR1 is SNHLY and CDR2 is FYNNEI in the germline V gene. The CDR3 totals 13 residues. The chain's CDR3 is CASSELSQETQYF. CDR3 coding DNA: TGTGCCAGCAGTGAATTATCCCAAGAGACCCAGTACTTC.

The chain joins TRBV5-5 to TRBJ2-5, with D possibly matching TRBD1 (6 bases). The CDR3 totals 15 residues. Germline V gives CDR1 SGHKS, CDR2 YYEKEE (reference sequence). V lost 1 base and J lost 5, with 15 bases in between. The CDR3 is CASSLSVAGVETQYF. CDR3 coding DNA: TGTGCCAGCAGCTTGAGCGTGGCAGGGGTTGAGACCCAGTACTTC. Full variable domain (outside the CDR3, taken from reference TRBV5-5 and TRBJ2-5): DAGVTQSPTHLIKTRGQQVTLRCSPISGHKSVSWYQQVLGQGPQFIFQYYEKEERGRGNFPDRFSARQFPNYSSELNVNALLLGDSALYLCASSLSVAGVETQYFGPGTRLLVL.

This clone was recorded once. V gene TRBV20-1 combines with J gene TRBJ1-1; a possible D gene is TRBD1 (5 bases). Germline-derived CDR1 and CDR2 are DFQATT and SNEGSKA (reference sequence). The CDR3 is made up of 10 amino acids. The CDR3 spells CQGFGTEAFF. Here the CDR3 DNA reads TGCCAGGGATTTGGGACTGAAGCTTTCTTT.

The chain is built from TRBV14 and TRBJ1-4, with TRBD1 matching 10 bases. There are 15 residues in the CDR3. The ends lost 3 bases at V and 8 bases at J; junction bases unmatched: 6. Germline CDR1 SGHDN, CDR2 FVKESK. The CDR3 bases are TGTGCCAGCAGCCAGGGGGACAGGGGATTAGAAAAACTGTTTTTT. This gives the protein CASSQGDRGLEKLFF.

The J gene is TRBJ1-1, the V gene TRBV6-6, with D unresolved. Trimming removed 4 bases from V and 1 base from J, with 7 bases in between. The CDR3 consists of 13 residues. Germline V lookup: CDR1 MNHNY, CDR2 SVGAGI (reference sequence). The CDR3 DNA is TGTGCCAGCAGTTTTGGCGGGAACACTGAAGCTTTCTTT. Protein: CASSFGGNTEAFF.

The rearrangement links TRBV11-2 to TRBJ1-1, with 8 bases lining up with TRBD1. With 5 bases clipped from V and 5 bases from J, the junction kept 7 bases outside the gene matches. Germline V CDR1 and CDR2: SGHAT, FQNNGV. CDR3 size: 14 residues. CDR3 DNA: TGTGCCAGCAGCCAGACAGGGGCGAGGACTGAAGCTTTCTTT. Translating it yields CASSQTGARTEAFF.

The gene calls are TRBV2 and TRBJ2-5; the D gene is possibly TRBD1 (6 bases). From germline, CDR1 is SNHLY and CDR2 FYNNEI. V shed 7 bases and J shed 0 bases, with 12 bases lying between them. This CDR3 comprises 14 residues. The CDR3 reads CASIEGTYQETQYF. The CDR3 nucleotides are TGTGCCAGCATCGAGGGGACATACCAAGAGACCCAGTACTTC.

The chain joins TRBV5-5 to TRBJ1-1; D possibly corresponds to TRBD1 (5 bases). CDR1 is SGHKS, CDR2 YYEKEE, per germline (reference sequence). The CDR3 spans 13 residues. V was pared by 3 bases and J by 11 bases, with 17 bases between. CDR3 in DNA: TGTGCCAGCAGCTCATCCTACTCAGGGTATGCTTTCTTT. This codes for CASSSSYSGYAFF.

The chain employs TRBV29-1 and TRBJ2-7; TRBD1 aligns across 11 bases. With V trimmed by 4 bases and J by 5 bases, 1 base remained unmatched. Germline CDR1 is SQVTM and CDR2 is ANQGSEA. The length of the CDR3 is 12 residues. The CDR3 region is CSVGTGGHEQYF. CDR3 DNA sequence: TGCAGCGTTGGGACAGGGGGCCACGAGCAGTACTTC.